This T cell receptor beta chain was documented in a study of identical twins. This clonotype appeared many times. MiXCR, run by TCRdb on the 5' RACE reads, gives a single entry per CDR3 protein. Of some 630,000 distinct CDR3 sequences in the sample, roughly 7.2% were seen once. The same sample was also studied in work on yellow fever vaccine responses in identical twins.

Material for sequencing was PBMCs. This receptor was identified in a woman aged 18-30 years in good health.

CDR3 region: CASSQGDRRNQPQHF. The CDR3 nucleotides read TGTGCCAGCAGCCAAGGGGACAGACGCAATCAGCCCCAGCATTTT. The gene calls are TRBV3-1 and TRBJ1-5, with TRBD1 matching 7 bases. CDR3 size: 15 residues. From germline, CDR1 is LGHDT and CDR2 YNNKEL (reference sequence). V was clipped by 1 base and J by 2 bases; unmatched bases: 2.